This is a list of T cell receptor beta chains from one sample in a study of blood T cell repertoires in COVID-19. Clones were read by immunoSEQ multiplex PCR, and TCRdb kept only the in-frame ones, dropping some. Of roughly 190,000 clones listed, more than 60% are singletons. Sequenced material: peripheral blood. These receptors were taken from a woman between 45 and 65 years old with acute or convalescent COVID-19. Both conserved end residues are part of each CDR3. D genes are given only for firm matches. Rows may omit the clone size; those that give it use once, few, many or a size class.

V: TRBV19
J: TRBJ2-7
D: NA
size: NA
CDR3: CASSGGAEQYF
DNA: TGTGCCAGTAGTGGAGGGGCCGAGCAGTACTTC

V: TRBV4-1
J: TRBJ2-2
D: NA
size: many
CDR3: CASSRTVNTGELFF
DNA: TGCGCCAGCAGCCGGACAGTCAACACCGGGGAGCTGTTTTTT

V: TRBV18
J: TRBJ1-1
D: NA
size: NA
CDR3: CASSLGGSNTEAFF
DNA: TGTGCCAGCTCCCTTGGAGGTTCGAACACTGAAGCTTTCTTT

V: TRBV6-5
J: TRBJ1-1
D: NA
size: NA
CDR3: CASSWGDTEAFF
DNA: TGTGCCAGCAGTTGGGGAGACACTGAAGCTTTCTTT

V: TRBV27
J: TRBJ1-4
D: NA
size: NA
CDR3: CASRAQGRTEKLFF
DNA: TGTGCCAGCAGGGCTCAGGGCCGGACCGAAAAACTGTTTTTT

V: TRBV5-1
J: TRBJ1-2
D: TRBD1
size: NA
CDR3: CASSSDGQGAPYGYTF
DNA: TGCGCCAGCAGCTCGGATGGACAGGGGGCCCCCTATGGCTACACCTTC

V: TRBV5-1
J: TRBJ2-1
D: NA
size: NA
CDR3: CASSFSGLPNEQFF
DNA: TGCGCCAGCAGCTTTTCGGGTCTGCCCAATGAGCAGTTCTTC

V: TRBV5-3
J: TRBJ2-3
D: NA
size: NA
CDR3: CARSSRGWEEADTQYF
DNA: TGTGCCAGAAGTTCCCGGGGGTGGGAGGAGGCAGATACGCAGTATTTT

V: TRBV4-3
J: TRBJ2-1
D: TRBD2
size: NA
CDR3: CASSQGLAGAIEQFF
DNA: TGCGCCAGCAGCCAAGGTCTAGCGGGAGCTATTGAGCAGTTCTTC

V: TRBV18
J: TRBJ2-7
D: TRBD1
size: NA
CDR3: CASSPIRTGDTYEQYF
DNA: TGTGCCAGCTCACCTATACGGACAGGAGATACTTACGAGCAGTACTTC

V: TRBV5-1
J: TRBJ1-5
D: NA
size: NA
CDR3: CASSLALQGPQHF
DNA: TGCGCCAGCAGCTTGGCCCTTCAGGGACCCCAGCATTTT

V: TRBV30
J: TRBJ2-1
D: TRBD1
size: NA
CDR3: CAWSVGGQGRKDEQFF
DNA: TGTGCCTGGAGTGTTGGAGGACAGGGCCGGAAGGATGAGCAGTTCTTC

V: TRBV10-3
J: TRBJ1-1
D: TRBD1
size: NA
CDR3: CAISPTGDTEAFF
DNA: TGTGCCATCAGTCCGACAGGGGACACTGAAGCTTTCTTT

V: TRBV3-1/TRBV3-2
J: TRBJ1-5
D: TRBD1
size: NA
CDR3: CASSQAGGINQPQHF
DNA: TGTGCCAGCAGCCAAGCAGGGGGAATCAATCAGCCCCAGCATTTT

V: TRBV11-2
J: TRBJ1-5
D: NA
size: NA
CDR3: CASSYRREAAQHF
DNA: TGTGCCAGCAGCTATAGGAGGGAGGCTGCCCAGCATTTT

V: TRBV11-2
J: TRBJ2-7
D: TRBD1
size: few
CDR3: CASSWGTGSGSYEQYF
DNA: TGTGCCAGCAGCTGGGGGACAGGGTCGGGATCCTACGAGCAGTACTTC

V: TRBV19
J: TRBJ2-6
D: NA
size: NA
CDR3: CASSYQGPSGANVLTF
DNA: TGTGCCAGTAGTTATCAGGGGCCCTCTGGGGCCAACGTCCTGACTTTC

V: TRBV7-6
J: TRBJ2-5
D: NA
size: NA
CDR3: CASSLVRKETQYF
DNA: TGTGCCAGCAGCTTAGTCAGAAAAGAGACCCAGTACTTC

V: TRBV9
J: TRBJ1-6
D: TRBD1
size: NA
CDR3: CASSALQGGSPLHF
DNA: TGTGCCAGCAGCGCCCTACAGGGGGGCTCACCCCTCCACTTT

V: TRBV27
J: TRBJ2-3
D: NA
size: NA
CDR3: CASSPRGAAEDTQYF
DNA: TGTGCCAGCAGCCCTCGCGGGGCGGCTGAAGATACGCAGTATTTT

V: TRBV5-4
J: TRBJ2-3
D: TRBD2
size: once
CDR3: CASRYESGGPTDTQYF
DNA: TGTGCCAGCAGATACGAAAGCGGGGGGCCCACAGATACGCAGTATTTT

V: TRBV7-2
J: TRBJ1-3
D: TRBD1
size: NA
CDR3: CASSLRSGTGGKRNTIYF
DNA: TGTGCCAGCAGCTTAAGGAGTGGTACAGGGGGAAAGCGAAACACCATATATTTT

V: TRBV11-3
J: TRBJ2-1
D: NA
size: few
CDR3: CASSLAQAASSYNEQFF
DNA: TGTGCCAGCAGCTTAGCGCAGGCAGCAAGCTCCTACAATGAGCAGTTCTTC

V: TRBV27
J: TRBJ2-7
D: TRBD1
size: NA
CDR3: CASSFTQGGKQYF
DNA: TGTGCCAGCAGTTTCACACAGGGGGGCAAGCAGTACTTC

V: TRBV15
J: TRBJ1-4
D: NA
size: few
CDR3: CATMGRQAGEKLFF
DNA: TGTGCCACCATGGGGAGACAGGCTGGTGAAAAACTGTTTTTT

V: TRBV5-1
J: TRBJ2-1
D: NA
size: NA
CDR3: CASSFSYSNEQFF
DNA: TGCGCCAGCAGCTTCTCATACAGCAATGAGCAGTTCTTC

V: TRBV5-1
J: TRBJ2-1
D: TRBD2
size: NA
CDR3: CASSSSGTNNEQFF
DNA: TGCGCCAGCAGCTCTAGCGGGACAAACAATGAGCAGTTCTTC

V: TRBV7-2
J: TRBJ1-1
D: NA
size: NA
CDR3: CASSLQENTEAFF
DNA: TGTGCCAGCAGCTTACAGGAGAACACTGAAGCTTTCTTT

V: TRBV7-2
J: TRBJ2-7
D: NA
size: NA
CDR3: CASSLRSPGYEQYF
DNA: TGTGCCAGCAGCTTGAGGTCCCCGGGGTACGAGCAGTACTTC

V: TRBV18
J: TRBJ1-2
D: TRBD1
size: NA
CDR3: CASSPVDRAGYTF
DNA: TGTGCCAGCTCACCAGTCGACAGGGCTGGCTACACCTTC

V: TRBV30
J: TRBJ1-3
D: NA
size: NA
CDR3: CAWSWGGGGNTIYF
DNA: TGTGCCTGGAGTTGGGGGGGCGGTGGAAACACCATATATTTT

V: TRBV7-2
J: TRBJ2-7
D: TRBD1
size: NA
CDR3: CASSLPGQQVYEQYF
DNA: TGTGCCAGCAGCTTGCCGGGACAGCAAGTCTACGAGCAGTACTTC

V: TRBV19
J: TRBJ1-6
D: NA
size: NA
CDR3: CASSIGGRTYSPLHF
DNA: TGTGCCAGTAGTATTGGGGGCAGGACCTATTCACCCCTCCACTTT

V: TRBV25-1
J: TRBJ1-4
D: NA
size: NA
CDR3: CASSPRTGLATNEKLFF
DNA: TGTGCCAGCAGCCCCCGGACGGGACTTGCAACTAATGAAAAACTGTTTTTT

V: TRBV30
J: TRBJ1-2
D: NA
size: NA
CDR3: CAWTKQGGYGYTF
DNA: TGTGCCTGGACTAAACAGGGAGGGTATGGCTACACCTTC

V: TRBV19
J: TRBJ2-6
D: TRBD1
size: NA
CDR3: CASSSQGLRGGANVLTF
DNA: TGTGCCAGTAGTTCACAGGGGTTGCGTGGTGGGGCCAACGTCCTGACTTTC

V: TRBV2
J: TRBJ1-1
D: NA
size: NA
CDR3: CASKEEQVNTEAFF
DNA: TGTGCCAGCAAGGAGGAACAAGTGAACACTGAAGCTTTCTTT

V: TRBV6-2/TRBV6-3
J: TRBJ1-2
D: NA
size: NA
CDR3: CASSWDTYGYTF
DNA: TGTGCCAGCAGTTGGGACACCTATGGCTACACCTTC

V: TRBV24-1
J: TRBJ2-3
D: TRBD2
size: NA
CDR3: CATSDLPGRTSGSTDTQYF
DNA: TGTGCCACCAGTGATTTGCCTGGACGGACTAGCGGGTCCACAGATACGCAGTATTTT

V: TRBV12-3/TRBV12-4
J: TRBJ1-1
D: NA
size: NA
CDR3: CASRARDNTEAFF
DNA: TGTGCCAGCAGGGCTAGAGACAACACTGAAGCTTTCTTT

V: TRBV7-2
J: TRBJ2-1
D: NA
size: NA
CDR3: CASSPPWGYEQFF
DNA: TGTGCCAGCAGCCCCCCATGGGGCTATGAGCAGTTCTTC

V: TRBV7-2
J: TRBJ2-7
D: NA
size: few
CDR3: CASSFRGVSYEQYF
DNA: TGTGCCAGCAGCTTCAGGGGGGTCTCCTACGAGCAGTACTTC

V: TRBV6-6
J: TRBJ1-5
D: NA
size: NA
CDR3: CASSPLGSGVSNQPQHF
DNA: TGTGCCAGCAGTCCTTTAGGGTCAGGGGTTAGCAATCAGCCCCAGCATTTT

V: TRBV5-4
J: TRBJ1-1
D: NA
size: NA
CDR3: CASSLGGTGTYTEAFF
DNA: TGTGCCAGCAGCTTGGGGGGGACCGGGACTTACACTGAAGCTTTCTTT

V: TRBV7-2
J: TRBJ1-3
D: NA
size: few
CDR3: CASSPHGRGGNTIYF
DNA: TGTGCCAGCAGCCCCCACGGCAGGGGTGGAAACACCATATATTTT

V: TRBV28
J: TRBJ2-2
D: TRBD2
size: once
CDR3: CASSPRTSGILNTGELFF
DNA: TGTGCCAGCAGCCCACGGACTAGCGGGATCCTGAACACCGGGGAGCTGTTTTTT

V: TRBV7-8
J: TRBJ1-5
D: NA
size: few
CDR3: CASSLPSKPQHF
DNA: TGTGCCAGCAGCTTACCCAGTAAGCCCCAGCATTTT

V: TRBV28
J: TRBJ1-3
D: TRBD1
size: NA
CDR3: CASSIPTGSPSENTIYF
DNA: TGTGCCAGCAGTATCCCGACAGGGTCCCCTTCTGAAAACACCATATATTTT

V: TRBV5-1
J: TRBJ2-1
D: TRBD2
size: NA
CDR3: CASSFRSLAGGPFDEQFF
DNA: TGCGCCAGCAGCTTCAGGTCTCTAGCGGGGGGGCCTTTCGATGAGCAGTTCTTC

V: TRBV5-5
J: TRBJ1-4
D: NA
size: NA
CDR3: CASSFLRTGNNEKLFF
DNA: TGTGCCAGCAGCTTTTTGCGAACAGGGAATAATGAAAAACTGTTTTTT

V: TRBV19
J: TRBJ2-1
D: NA
size: NA
CDR3: CASSIPPLSSYNEQFF
DNA: TGTGCCAGTAGTATACCTCCCTTGAGCTCCTACAATGAGCAGTTCTTC

V: TRBV2
J: TRBJ2-1
D: NA
size: NA
CDR3: CASSGWRGYNEQFF
DNA: TGTGCCAGCAGTGGGTGGCGGGGTTACAATGAGCAGTTCTTC